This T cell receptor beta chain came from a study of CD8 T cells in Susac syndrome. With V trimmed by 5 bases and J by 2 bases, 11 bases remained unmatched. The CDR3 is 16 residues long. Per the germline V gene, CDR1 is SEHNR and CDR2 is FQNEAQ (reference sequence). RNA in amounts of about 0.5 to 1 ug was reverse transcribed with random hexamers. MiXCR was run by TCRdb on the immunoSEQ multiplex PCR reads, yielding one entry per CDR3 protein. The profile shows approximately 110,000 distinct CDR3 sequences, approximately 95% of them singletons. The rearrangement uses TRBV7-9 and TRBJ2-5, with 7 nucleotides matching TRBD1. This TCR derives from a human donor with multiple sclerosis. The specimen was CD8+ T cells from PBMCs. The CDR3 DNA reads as TGTGCCAGCAGCCAATACAGGGGAAGGGGGCAAGAGACCCAGTACTTC. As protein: CASSQYRGRGQETQYF.